This entry describes one T cell receptor (beta chain). These data originate in a study of blood T cell repertoires in COVID-19. The junction had 4 bases not matched to a gene; V was cut back by 5 bases and J by 4 bases. The germline V gene encodes CDR1 LNHDA and CDR2 SQIVND (reference sequence). The CDR3 consists of 13 residues. Some clones are missing from TCRdb's copy, which holds only in-frame ones; the method was immunoSEQ multiplex PCR. The table lists over 95,000 clones, 70% to 90% of them singletons. The V gene is TRBV19, the J gene TRBJ2-5, with 7 bases lining up with TRBD1. Input material: peripheral blood. The receptor was isolated from a woman aged 70-85 years who had recovered from COVID-19. The CDR3 bases are TGTGCCAGTAGTGGACAGGTCCGAGAGACCCAGTACTTC. Translated, it gives CASSGQVRETQYF.